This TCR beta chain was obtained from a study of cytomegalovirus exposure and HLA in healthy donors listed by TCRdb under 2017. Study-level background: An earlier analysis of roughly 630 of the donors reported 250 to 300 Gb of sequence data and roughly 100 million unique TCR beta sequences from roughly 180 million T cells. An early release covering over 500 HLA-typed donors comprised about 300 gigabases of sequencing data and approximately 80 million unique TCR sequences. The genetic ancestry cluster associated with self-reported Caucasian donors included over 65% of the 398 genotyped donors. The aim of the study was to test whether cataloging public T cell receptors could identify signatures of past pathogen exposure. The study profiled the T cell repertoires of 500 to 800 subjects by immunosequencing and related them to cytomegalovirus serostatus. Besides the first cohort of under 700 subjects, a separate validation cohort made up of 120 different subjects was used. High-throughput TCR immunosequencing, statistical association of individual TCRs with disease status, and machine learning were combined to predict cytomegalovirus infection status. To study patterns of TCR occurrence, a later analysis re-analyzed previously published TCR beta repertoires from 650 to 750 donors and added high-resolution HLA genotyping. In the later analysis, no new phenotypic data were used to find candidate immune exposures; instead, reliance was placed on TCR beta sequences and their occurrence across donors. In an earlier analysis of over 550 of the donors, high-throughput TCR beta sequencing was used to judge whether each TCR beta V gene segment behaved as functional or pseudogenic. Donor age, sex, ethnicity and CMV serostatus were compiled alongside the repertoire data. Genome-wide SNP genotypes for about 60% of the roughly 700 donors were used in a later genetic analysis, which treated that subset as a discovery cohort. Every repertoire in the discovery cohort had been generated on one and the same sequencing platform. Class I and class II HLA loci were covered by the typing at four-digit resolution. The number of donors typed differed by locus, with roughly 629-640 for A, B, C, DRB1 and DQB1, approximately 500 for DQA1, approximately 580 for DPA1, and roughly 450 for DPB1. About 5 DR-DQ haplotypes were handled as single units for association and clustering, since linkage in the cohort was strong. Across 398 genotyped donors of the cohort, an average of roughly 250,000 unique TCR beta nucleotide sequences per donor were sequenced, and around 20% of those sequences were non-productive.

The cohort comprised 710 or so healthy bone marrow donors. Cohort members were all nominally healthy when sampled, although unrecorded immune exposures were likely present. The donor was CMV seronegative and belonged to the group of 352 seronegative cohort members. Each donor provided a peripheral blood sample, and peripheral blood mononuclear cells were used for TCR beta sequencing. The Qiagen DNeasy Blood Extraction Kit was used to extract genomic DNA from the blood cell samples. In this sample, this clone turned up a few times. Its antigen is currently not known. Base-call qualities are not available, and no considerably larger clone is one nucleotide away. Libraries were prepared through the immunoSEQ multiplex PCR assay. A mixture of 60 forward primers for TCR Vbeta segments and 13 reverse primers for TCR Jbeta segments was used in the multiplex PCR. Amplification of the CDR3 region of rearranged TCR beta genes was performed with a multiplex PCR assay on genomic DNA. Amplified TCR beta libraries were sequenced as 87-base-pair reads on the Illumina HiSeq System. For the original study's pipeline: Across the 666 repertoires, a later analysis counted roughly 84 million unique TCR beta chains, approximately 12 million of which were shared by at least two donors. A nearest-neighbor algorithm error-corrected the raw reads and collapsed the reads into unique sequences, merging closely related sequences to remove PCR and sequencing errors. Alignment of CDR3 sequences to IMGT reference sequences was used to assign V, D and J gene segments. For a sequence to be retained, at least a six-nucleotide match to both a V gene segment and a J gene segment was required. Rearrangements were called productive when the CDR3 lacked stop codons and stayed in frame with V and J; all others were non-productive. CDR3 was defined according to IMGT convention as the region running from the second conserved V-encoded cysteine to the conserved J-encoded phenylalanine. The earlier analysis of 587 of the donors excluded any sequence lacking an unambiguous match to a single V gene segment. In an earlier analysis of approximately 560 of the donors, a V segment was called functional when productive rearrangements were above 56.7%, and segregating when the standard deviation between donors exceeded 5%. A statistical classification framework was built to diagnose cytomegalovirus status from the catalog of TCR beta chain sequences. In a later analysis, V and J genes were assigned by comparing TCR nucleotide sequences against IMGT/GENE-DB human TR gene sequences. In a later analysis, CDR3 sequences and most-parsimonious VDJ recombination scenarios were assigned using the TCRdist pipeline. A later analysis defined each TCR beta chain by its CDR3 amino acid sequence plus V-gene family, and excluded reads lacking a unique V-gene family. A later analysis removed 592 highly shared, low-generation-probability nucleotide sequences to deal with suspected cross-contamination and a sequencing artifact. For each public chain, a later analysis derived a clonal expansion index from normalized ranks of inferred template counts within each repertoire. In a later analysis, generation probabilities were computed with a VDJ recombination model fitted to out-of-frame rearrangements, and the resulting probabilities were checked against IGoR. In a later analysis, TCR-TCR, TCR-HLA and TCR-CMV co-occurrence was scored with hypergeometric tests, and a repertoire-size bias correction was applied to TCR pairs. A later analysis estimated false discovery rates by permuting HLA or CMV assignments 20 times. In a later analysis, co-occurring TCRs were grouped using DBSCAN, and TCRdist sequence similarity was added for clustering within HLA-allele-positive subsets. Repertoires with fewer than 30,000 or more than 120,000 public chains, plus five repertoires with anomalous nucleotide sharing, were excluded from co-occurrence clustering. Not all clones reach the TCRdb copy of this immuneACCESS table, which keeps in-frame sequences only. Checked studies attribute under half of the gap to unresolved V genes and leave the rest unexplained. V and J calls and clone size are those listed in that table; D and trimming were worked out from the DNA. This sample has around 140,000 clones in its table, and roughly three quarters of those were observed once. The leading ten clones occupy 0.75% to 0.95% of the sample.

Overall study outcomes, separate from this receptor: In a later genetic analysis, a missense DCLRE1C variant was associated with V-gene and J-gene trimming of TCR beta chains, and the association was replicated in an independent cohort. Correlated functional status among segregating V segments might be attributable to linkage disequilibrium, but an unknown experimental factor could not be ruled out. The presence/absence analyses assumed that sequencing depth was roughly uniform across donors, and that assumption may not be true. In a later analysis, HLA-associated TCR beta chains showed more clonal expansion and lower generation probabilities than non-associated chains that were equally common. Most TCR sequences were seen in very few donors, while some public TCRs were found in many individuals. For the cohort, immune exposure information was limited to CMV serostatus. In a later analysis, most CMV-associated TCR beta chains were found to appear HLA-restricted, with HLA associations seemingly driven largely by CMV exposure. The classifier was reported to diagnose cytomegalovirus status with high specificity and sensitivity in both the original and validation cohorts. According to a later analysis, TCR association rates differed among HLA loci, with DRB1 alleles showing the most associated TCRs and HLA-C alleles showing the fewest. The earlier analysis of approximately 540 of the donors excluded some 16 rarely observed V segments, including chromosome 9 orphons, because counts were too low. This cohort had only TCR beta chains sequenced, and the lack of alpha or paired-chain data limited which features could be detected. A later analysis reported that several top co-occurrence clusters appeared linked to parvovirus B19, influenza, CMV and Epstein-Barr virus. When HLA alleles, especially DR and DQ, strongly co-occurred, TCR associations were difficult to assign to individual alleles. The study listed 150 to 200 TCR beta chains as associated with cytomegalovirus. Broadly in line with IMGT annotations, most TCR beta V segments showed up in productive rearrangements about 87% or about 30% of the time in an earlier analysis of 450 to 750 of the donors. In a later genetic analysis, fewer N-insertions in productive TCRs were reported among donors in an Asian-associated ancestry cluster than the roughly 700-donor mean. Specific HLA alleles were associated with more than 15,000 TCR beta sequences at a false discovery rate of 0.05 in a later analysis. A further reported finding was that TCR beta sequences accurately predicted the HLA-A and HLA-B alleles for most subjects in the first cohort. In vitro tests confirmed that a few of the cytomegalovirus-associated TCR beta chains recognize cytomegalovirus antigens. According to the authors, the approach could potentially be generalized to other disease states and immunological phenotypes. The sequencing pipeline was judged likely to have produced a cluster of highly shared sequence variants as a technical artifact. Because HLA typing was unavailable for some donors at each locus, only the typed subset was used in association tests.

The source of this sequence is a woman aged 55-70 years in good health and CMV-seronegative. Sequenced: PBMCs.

CDR3 region: CASSLSVDTQYF. The sequenced DNA: TGCGCCAGCAGCTTGTCGGTGGATACGCAGTATTTT. The chain is made from TRBV5-1 and TRBJ2-3; no D segment can be confidently identified. The junction carries 6 bases between V and J, which are trimmed by 1 base and 6 bases respectively. Sequences SGHRS (CDR1) and YFSETQ (CDR2) are obtained from the germline V gene. Reading from cysteine to phenylalanine, the CDR3 counts 12 amino acids. The entry retains the CDR3 DNA only, 36 bases that are in frame from base 1.